These 29 T cell receptor beta chains came from one sample sequenced in a study of blood T cell repertoires in COVID-19. TCRdb's table, derived via immunoSEQ multiplex PCR, lists solely in-frame clones and lacks some. Here the sample spans some 380,000 clones, 90% being singletons. The sequenced sample consisted of peripheral blood. These receptors originate from a man in his late teens or twenties with active or convalescent COVID-19.

The chain links TRBV7-3 to TRBJ2-3, with unresolved D. Trimming removed 7 bases from V and 1 base from J, with 21 bases in between. This CDR3 spans 17 amino acids. Germline V gene sequence: CDR1 SGHTA, CDR2 FQGTGA. The CDR3 region has the DNA TGTGCCAGCAAACTCCCCCGAGTGCGGCCTCGCACAGATACGCAGTATTTT. Residues: CASKLPRVRPRTDTQYF.

This clone was recorded once. The CDR3 sequence: CASSLEGGEKLFF. The DNA of the CDR3 is TGTGCCAGCAGTTTGGAGGGCGGCGAAAAACTGTTTTTT. The J gene is TRBJ1-4, the V gene TRBV28; D not resolved. CDR3 length equals 13 residues. Trimming removed 3 bases at V and 8 bases at J, with 10 bases between. Germline assignment: CDR1 MDHEN and CDR2 SYDVKM.

The gene calls are TRBV4-1 and TRBJ2-1; 9 bases map to TRBD2. CDR3 size: 16 residues. J gave up 6 bases and V 3 bases, and 9 bases lay outside the gene matches. Germline CDR1 and CDR2: MGHRA and YSYEKL. The CDR3 DNA follows: TGCGCCAGCAGCCAGATTAGCGGGAGAGGGGGCAATGAGCAGTTCTTC. Encoded protein: CASSQISGRGGNEQFF.

The V and J genes are TRBV12-3 or TRBV12-4 and TRBJ1-2; no firm D call. Deletions cut 1 base from V and 8 bases from J, with 8 bases between. The CDR3 has 12 residues. Here the CDR3 reads CASSLGGPGYTF. The DNA of the CDR3 is TGTGCCAGCAGTTTAGGAGGGCCGGGCTACACCTTC.

This clone came up a few times. J is TRBJ1-3 and V is TRBV9, with D uncertain. Germline CDR1 SGDLS, CDR2 YYNGEE. The length of the CDR3 is 13 residues. The germline V and J ends were trimmed by 0 bases and 8 bases, with 9 bases remaining between them. CDR3 coding DNA: TGTGCCAGCAGCGTAGGGGGAGGAGACACCATATATTTT. Its protein is CASSVGGGDTIYF. Based on the CDR3 plus reference TRBV9 and TRBJ1-3, the full variable domain is DSGVTQTPKHLITATGQRVTLRCSPRSGDLSVYWYQQSLDQGLQFLIQYYNGEERAKGNILERFSAQQFPDLHSELNLSSLELGDSALYFCASSVGGGDTIYFGEGSWLTVV.

The count of this clone is one. The chain carries TRBV3-1 (or the pseudogene TRBV3-2) and TRBJ1-2; possible D gene TRBD1, 5 bases. This CDR3 spans 14 amino acids. Germline CDR1 reads LGHDT; CDR2 reads YNNKEL (reference sequence). V was trimmed by 4 bases and J by 3 bases, leaving 12 bases between them. CDR3 region: CASSLTQGHYGYTF. CDR3 nucleotide sequence: TGTGCCAGCAGCCTTACCCAGGGTCACTATGGCTACACCTTC.

The genes are TRBV5-5 and TRBJ2-3, with a weak D call TRBD2 (7 bases). This CDR3 is built from 15 residues. V lost 0 bases, J lost 5 bases, and 13 bases lay in between. Germline lookup yields CDR1 SGHKS and CDR2 YYEKEE (reference sequence). The CDR3, as DNA: TGTGCCAGCAGCTTGGTTGGGGGGGGGCAAGATACGCAGTATTTT. The encoded protein is CASSLVGGGQDTQYF.

CDR3 protein: CASSQGRGGSPLHF. CDR3 in DNA: TGTGCCAGCAGCCAAGGTAGGGGAGGATCACCCCTCCACTTT. This chain joins TRBV3-1 (or the pseudogene TRBV3-2) and TRBJ1-6; perhaps TRBD1 as D (5 bases). Trimming shortened V by 1 base and J by 10 bases, and 11 bases separated the two germline ends. The CDR3 is 14 residues long. Per the germline V gene, CDR1 is LGHDT and CDR2 is YNNKEL (reference sequence).

The chain employs TRBV19 and TRBJ2-3, with D tentatively TRBD1 (6 bases). Germline V gene data show CDR1 as LNHDA and CDR2 as SQIVND (reference sequence). The CDR3 loop spans 14 amino acids. V was shortened by 9 bases and J by 1 base, with 14 bases between the two germline ends. CDR3 loop: CASRQGKRTDTQYF. CDR3 DNA sequence: TGTGCCAGCCGCCAGGGGAAGCGCACAGATACGCAGTATTTT.

The chain uses TRBV18 and TRBJ1-2; D uncertain. V gave up 3 bases and J gave up 4 bases, with 6 bases separating them. The CDR3 has 12 residues. CDR1 is KGHSH and CDR2 is LQKENI in the germline V gene. The CDR3 sequence: CASSPAVYGYTF. In DNA, the CDR3 is TGTGCCAGCTCACCGGCAGTCTATGGCTACACCTTC.

V is TRBV28 and J is TRBJ2-2; 7 bases align to TRBD1. Germline V CDR1 and CDR2: MDHEN, SYDVKM. The CDR3 contains 16 residues. V shed 6 bases and J 0 bases; nucleotides not matched to a gene: 7. The CDR3 nucleotides read TGTGCCAGCAGACAGACAGGGAGCACGAACACCGGGGAGCTGTTTTTT. Translation: CASRQTGSTNTGELFF. Variable domain in full (rest from reference TRBV28 and TRBJ2-2): DVKVTQSSRYLVKRTGEKVFLECVQDMDHENMFWYRQDPGLGLRLIYFSYDVKMKEKGDIPEGYSVSREKKERFSLILESASTNQTSMYLCASRQTGSTNTGELFFGEGSRLTVL.

This clone was recorded once. Here the CDR3 DNA reads TGCGCCAGCAGCCATTACATTGCGGGACAGACTAATTCACCCCTCCACTTT. The encoded protein is CASSHYIAGQTNSPLHF. The chain joins TRBV4-1 to TRBJ1-6, with 7 positions matching TRBD1. The CDR3 has 17 amino acids. Per germline, CDR1 MGHRA and CDR2 YSYEKL. J gave up 6 bases and V 3 bases, and 11 bases lay outside the gene matches.

The chain links TRBV7-3 to TRBJ2-1; tentatively, D is TRBD1 (8 bases). CDR1 SGHTA and CDR2 FQGTGA come from the germline V gene. The CDR3 is 12 residues long. V lost 7 bases, J lost 9 bases, and 13 bases lay in between. The CDR3: CASNHRGGEQFF. In DNA, the CDR3 is TGTGCCAGCAATCACAGGGGGGGTGAGCAGTTCTTC. The whole variable domain, filled in from reference TRBV7-3 and TRBJ2-1, reads GAGVSQTPSNKVTEKGKYVELRCDPISGHTALYWYRQSLGQGPEFLIYFQGTGAADDSGLPNDRFFAVRPEGSVSTLKIQRTERGDSAVYLCASNHRGGEQFFGPGTRLTVL.

This clone was detected once. The chain has TRBV19 and TRBJ1-3, with D tentatively TRBD1 (6 bases). CDR1 is LNHDA and CDR2 is SQIVND in the germline V gene (reference sequence). CDR3 length: 15 amino acids. The ends were cut back, 6 bases at V and 1 base at J, with 13 bases in the middle. The CDR3 DNA reads TGTGCCAGTAGGAGAGGGGACAATTCTGGAAACACCATATATTTT. This translates into CASRRGDNSGNTIYF.

The DNA for the CDR3 is TGTGCCAGCAGCGTAGCGGACAGCCGCTCTGGAAACACCATATATTTT. Translating it yields CASSVADSRSGNTIYF. The chain carries TRBV9 and TRBJ1-3; D may be TRBD1 (6 bases). Trimming left V 0 bases short and J 0 bases short, with 10 bases between. This CDR3 is built from 16 residues. Germline V gene lookup returns CDR1 SGDLS and CDR2 YYNGEE.

This chain links TRBV4-3 with TRBJ2-7; perhaps TRBD1 as D (6 bases). This CDR3 has 15 residues. Germline CDR1 is LGHNA and CDR2 is YSLEER. Trimming pared 3 bases from V and 7 bases from J, leaving 19 bases between. The CDR3 reads CASSHDRTGLWEQYF. The CDR3 nucleotides read TGCGCCAGCAGCCACGACCGCACAGGGCTCTGGGAGCAGTACTTC.

As DNA, the CDR3 is TGTGCCAGCAGTACCGGGACAGGGTCGTTCTTC. Translated, it gives CASSTGTGSFF. This chain joins TRBV28 and TRBJ2-1; 9 bases fit TRBD1. V lost 5 bases and J lost 15; bases outside the gene matches: 5. Germline V gene sequence: CDR1 MDHEN, CDR2 SYDVKM. This CDR3 is built from 11 residues.

The J gene is TRBJ2-2, the V gene TRBV7-9, with D perhaps matching TRBD2 (5 bases). V lost 0 bases and J lost 6, with 8 bases in between. The CDR3 length is 14 residues. Germline-derived CDR1 and CDR2 are SEHNR and FQNEAQ (reference sequence). This CDR3 reads CASSLAGVAGELFF. For the CDR3, the DNA is TGTGCCAGCAGCTTAGCGGGAGTGGCCGGGGAGCTGTTTTTT. The whole variable domain, filled in from reference TRBV7-9 and TRBJ2-2, reads DTGVSQNPRHKITKRGQNVTFRCDPISEHNRLYWYRQTLGQGPEFLTYFQNEAQLEKSRLLSDRFSAERPKGSFSTLEIQRTEQGDSAMYLCASSLAGVAGELFFGEGSRLTVL.

This clone was counted only a few times. CDR3 residues: CARLWGVATF. CDR3 nucleotide sequence: TGTGCCAGGTTGTGGGGGGTTGCCACCTTC. The chain uses TRBV5-3 and TRBJ1-2, with D perhaps matching TRBD1 (5 bases). TRBV5-3 is classed as an ORF, of uncertain function. This CDR3 has 10 residues. V dropped 8 bases and J dropped 13 bases, with 15 bases sitting between them.

This chain links TRBV28 with TRBJ1-5; 8 nucleotides line up with TRBD1. This CDR3 is built from 14 residues. Trimming removed 3 bases from V and 7 bases from J; junction bases left unmatched: 5. Germline assignment: CDR1 MDHEN and CDR2 SYDVKM. CDR3 loop: CASSFRTGFQPQHF. In nucleotides, the CDR3 is TGTGCCAGCAGTTTCCGGACAGGGTTCCAGCCCCAGCATTTT.

The gene calls are TRBV5-6 and TRBJ2-5, with 14 bases fitting TRBD2. CDR3 size: 14 residues. Germline values: CDR1 SGHDT, CDR2 YYEEEE. Losses at the gene ends were 7 bases for V and 2 bases for J; bases not matched to a gene: 1. CDR3 in amino acids: CASRLAGGQETQYF. The CDR3 coding sequence is TGTGCCAGCCGACTAGCGGGGGGGCAAGAGACCCAGTACTTC.

The chain combines TRBV27 with TRBJ1-5; D unresolved. CDR1 and CDR2 (germline): MNHEY, SMNVEV (reference sequence). This CDR3 spans 14 amino acids. With 3 bases removed from V and 2 bases from J, the gap between germline ends came to 8 bases. CDR3 amino acids: CASSLIEGNQPQHF. As DNA, the CDR3 is TGTGCCAGCAGTTTGATCGAGGGCAATCAGCCCCAGCATTTT.

The chain couples TRBV28 to TRBJ2-7, with D maybe TRBD1 (6 bases). Germline V gene sequence: CDR1 MDHEN, CDR2 SYDVKM. The V end was cut by 2 bases, the J end by 2 bases, with 10 bases between. The CDR3 consists of 14 residues. Here the CDR3 DNA reads TGTGCCAGCAGTTTAGGGACAAACCCCTACGAGCAGTACTTC. Its translation: CASSLGTNPYEQYF.

The CDR3 DNA reads as TGCGCCAGCAGCCAAGATAGAAAAAATAGCAATCAGCCCCAGCATTTT. Translating it yields CASSQDRKNSNQPQHF. This chain uses TRBV4-1 with TRBJ1-5; D not certain. CDR3 size: 16 residues. CDR1 is MGHRA, CDR2 YSYEKL, per germline. V lost 0 bases, J lost 0 bases, and 9 bases lay in between.

This rearrangement joins TRBV7-2 to TRBJ1-1; D perhaps matches TRBD1 (5 bases). Trimming shortened V by 6 bases and J by 1 base, and 12 bases separated the two germline ends. The CDR3 totals 14 residues. Germline V lookup: CDR1 SGHTA, CDR2 FQGNSA. This chain's CDR3 is CASRKTAKNTEAFF. CDR3 DNA: TGTGCCAGCAGAAAGACAGCTAAGAACACTGAAGCTTTCTTT.

V is TRBV7-6 and J is TRBJ2-1; TRBD1 matches 8 bases. CDR3 length: 17 residues. The V gene's germline CDR1 is SGHVS and CDR2 FNYEAQ. Germline trimming cut 1 base from V and 3 bases from J; bases unmatched to any gene: 8. The CDR3 reads CASSLVQGAIIYNEQFF. The CDR3 DNA is TGTGCCAGCAGCTTAGTTCAGGGGGCAATAATCTACAATGAGCAGTTCTTC.

The V and J genes are TRBV7-9 and TRBJ1-2, with D possibly matching TRBD1 (5 bases). The ends were cut back, 6 bases at V and 4 bases at J, with 12 bases in the middle. CDR3 length: 13 amino acids. Per germline, CDR1 SEHNR and CDR2 FQNEAQ (reference sequence). This CDR3 is CASSYQGGYGYTF. The CDR3 DNA reads TGTGCCAGCAGTTACCAGGGAGGCTATGGCTACACCTTC.

This sequence joins TRBV24-1 and TRBJ1-3; TRBD1 is a possible D gene (6 bases). The CDR3 covers 15 residues. From germline, CDR1 is KGHDR and CDR2 SFDVKD. Trimming removed 5 bases from V and 1 base from J, with 11 bases in between. The CDR3 DNA is TGTGCCACCAGTGCCGGGACATTATCTGGAAACACCATATATTTT. This encodes CATSAGTLSGNTIYF.

The chain couples TRBV6-5 to TRBJ1-4; 7 nucleotides line up with TRBD1. Trimming at V came to 7 bases and at J to 8 bases, leaving 13 bases not matched to a gene. Germline CDR1 reads MNHEY; CDR2 reads SVGAGI. The CDR3 sequence is 15 residues long. The CDR3 DNA is TGTGCCAGCAAACGAGACAGGGTAACTCGGGAAAAACTGTTTTTT. Translated: CASKRDRVTREKLFF.